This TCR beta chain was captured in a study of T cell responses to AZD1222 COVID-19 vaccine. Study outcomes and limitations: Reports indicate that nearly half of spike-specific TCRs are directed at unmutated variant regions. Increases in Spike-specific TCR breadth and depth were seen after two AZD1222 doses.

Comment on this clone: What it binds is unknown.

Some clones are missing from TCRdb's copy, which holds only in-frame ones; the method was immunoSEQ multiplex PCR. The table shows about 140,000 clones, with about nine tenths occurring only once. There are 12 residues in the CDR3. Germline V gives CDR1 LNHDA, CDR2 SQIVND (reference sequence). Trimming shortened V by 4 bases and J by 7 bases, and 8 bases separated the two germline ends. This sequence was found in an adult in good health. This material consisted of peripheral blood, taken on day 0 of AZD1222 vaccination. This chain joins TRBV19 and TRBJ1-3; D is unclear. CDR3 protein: CASSTRTNTIYF. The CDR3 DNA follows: TGTGCCAGTAGTACCAGGACTAACACCATATATTTT.